These 11 T cell receptor beta chains originate from one sample sequenced in a study of T cell clonality in common variable immunodeficiency. Repertoires were generated with immunoSEQ multiplex PCR, while TCRdb's copy carries only in-frame clones and drops some. The data show fewer than 40,000 clones, with none appearing a single time. The sequencing sample was made of peripheral blood mononuclear cells. The receptors were sampled from a person aged 18-70 years in good health.

This clone was observed many times. The sequenced fragment ends 3 residues before the CDR3 boundary, so the rest is inferred from the germline J gene. This chain links TRBV4-1 with TRBJ2-1, with D possibly matching TRBD2 (6 bases). The CDR3 loop spans 17 amino acids. The ends were cut back, 4 bases at V and 0 bases at J, with 16 bases in the middle. From germline, CDR1 is MGHRA and CDR2 YSYEKL. CDR3 amino acids: CASSPRGSASSYNEQFF. CDR3 DNA, as far as it was read: TGCGCCAGCAGCCCGCGGGGTAGCGCGAGCTCCTACAATGAG.

This clone has just a few counts. From the germline J gene comes the end of the CDR3, since the read stops 3 residues before it. This chain connects TRBV7-6 to TRBJ1-2, with 9 bases lining up with TRBD1. The CDR3 runs 16 residues. From germline, CDR1 is SGHVS and CDR2 FNYEAQ. This chain's CDR3 is CASSSIGQGSTDTYTF. CDR3 DNA, as far as it was read: TGTGCCAGCAGCTCAATTGGACAGGGGAGCACAGATACC.

Ten or more counts support this clone. The sequenced fragment ends 3 residues before the CDR3 boundary, so the rest is inferred from the germline J gene. V gene TRBV2 combines with J gene TRBJ2-1; 8 bases agree with TRBD2. V shed 3 bases and J 4 bases; nucleotides not matched to a gene: 2. The germline gives CDR1 SNHLY, CDR2 FYNNEI. The CDR3 is 14 amino acids. Incomplete CDR3 DNA: TGTGCCAGCAGTGAGGCTAGCGGGTACAATGAG. It codes for CASSEASGYNE. The entire CDR3 is CASSEASGYNEQFF. Using reference TRBV2 and TRBJ2-1 for the parts outside the CDR3, the full variable domain is EPEVTQTPSHQVTQMGQEVILRCVPISNHLYFYWYRQILGQKVEFLVSFYNNEISEKSEIFDDQFSVERPDGSNFTLKIRSTKLEDSAMYFCASSEASGYNEQFFGPGTRLTVL.

This clone was counted at least ten times. The sequenced fragment ends 3 residues before the CDR3 boundary, so the rest is inferred from the germline J gene. The genes are TRBV5-1 and TRBJ2-2, with D perhaps matching TRBD1 (5 bases). CDR3 size: 15 residues. Germline CDR1 is SGHRS and CDR2 is YFSETQ. CDR3 sequence: CASRKDTATNEKLFF. CDR3 bases read: TGCGCCAGCAGGAAGGACACCGCAACTAATGAAAAG.

This clone occurred many times. The CDR3 extends 3 residues past the end of the read, so its final part is completed from the germline J gene. This chain connects TRBV5-1 to TRBJ2-3; a possible D gene is TRBD2 (6 bases). The CDR3 has 13 residues. V was clipped by 0 bases and J by 4 bases, with 6 bases between them. Germline V CDR1 and CDR2: SGHRS, YFSETQ. The CDR3 sequence is CASSLAGADTQYF. The CDR3 DNA, read in part, is TGCGCCAGCAGCTTGGCGGGGGCAGATACG. Filled out from reference TRBV5-1 and TRBJ2-3, the complete variable domain reads KAGVTQTPRYLIKTRGQQVTLSCSPISGHRSVSWYQQTPGQGLQFLFEYFSETQRNKGNFPGRFSGRQFSNSRSEMNVSTLELGDSALYLCASSLAGADTQYFGPGTRLTVL.

This clone was detected many times. The DNA ends 3 residues before the CDR3 does, and the rest of the CDR3 is filled in from the germline J gene. This chain connects TRBV10-3 to TRBJ2-3, with D perhaps matching TRBD2 (6 bases). Germline CDR1 ENHRY, CDR2 SYGVKD. The CDR3 consists of 14 residues. Trimming cost V 11 bases and J 0 bases, with 15 bases left between them. CDR3 DNA (partial): TGTGCCGTCAATAGCGGCGCTAGCACAGATACG. Protein sequence: CAVNSGASTDT. The whole CDR3 protein reads CAVNSGASTDTQYF.

Many counts were recorded for this clone. The observed sequence ends 3 residues before the CDR3 terminus, with the missing tail filled in from the germline J gene. This chain connects TRBV28 to TRBJ2-7; D possibly corresponds to TRBD1 (6 bases). Trimming removed 2 bases at V and 3 bases at J, with 11 bases between. The CDR3 runs to 14 residues. Germline V CDR1 and CDR2: MDHEN, SYDVKM. CDR3 in amino acids: CASSLRTGYYEQYF. The DNA read from the CDR3 is TGTGCCAGCAGTTTACGTACAGGGTACTACGAG.

This clone has a count of ten or more. The CDR3 DNA, read in part, is TGTGCCAGCAGCCTATTTCTCGGGGGTACG. This gives the protein CASSLFLGGT. The whole CDR3 sequence is CASSLFLGGTQYF. The chain has TRBV5-7 and TRBJ2-3, with a weak D call TRBD2 (6 bases). The read halts 3 residues ahead of the CDR3 end, with the missing end drawn from the germline J gene. TRBV5-7 is classed as an ORF, of uncertain function. The CDR3 is 13 amino acids. V lost 4 bases to trimming and J lost 8 bases, with 14 bases between them.

This clone came up many times. From the germline J gene comes the end of the CDR3, since the read stops 3 residues before it. V and J are TRBV15 and TRBJ2-5; TRBD2 matches at 8 bases. The CDR3 length is 16 residues. CDR1 LNHNV and CDR2 YYDKDF come from the germline V gene (reference sequence). V gave up 2 bases and J gave up 5 bases; unmatched junction bases: 10. Incomplete CDR3 DNA: TGTGCCACCAGCAGATGGGCCCAAGCGGGAGCCGAGACC. Translated, it gives CATSRWAQAGAET. The entire CDR3 sequence reads CATSRWAQAGAETQYF. The entire variable domain, with the rest obtained from reference TRBV15 and TRBJ2-5, is as follows: DAMVIQNPRYQVTQFGKPVTLSCSQTLNHNVMYWYQQKSSQAPKLLFHYYDKDFNNEADTPDNFQSRRPNTSFCFLDIRSPGLGDTAMYLCATSRWAQAGAETQYFGPGTRLLVL.

The sample holds many counts of this clone. The read comes to an end 3 residues before the CDR3 does, leaving the germline J gene to fill in the end. The chain employs TRBV20-1 and TRBJ2-7; TRBD1 matches 10 bases. CDR3 length: 16 residues. J was trimmed by 3 bases and V by 1 base; bases with no gene match: 9. Germline CDR1 reads DFQATT; CDR2 reads SNEGSKA (reference sequence). The part of the CDR3 DNA that was read is TGCAGTGCTAGAGGACGGGACAGGGGTTTCGGCTACGAG. The encoded protein is CSARGRDRGFGYE. The CDR3 in its entirety is CSARGRDRGFGYEQYF.

This clone was counted many times. The DNA ends 3 residues before the CDR3 does, and the rest of the CDR3 is filled in from the germline J gene. The chain links TRBV15 to TRBJ2-2, with TRBD1 identical over 10 bases. CDR1 and CDR2 from the germline V gene are LNHNV and YYDKDF (reference sequence). The CDR3 is made up of 18 amino acids. The CDR3 region is CATSGSGTGVTLIEKLFF. The sequenced part of the CDR3 DNA is TGTGCCACCAGCGGTTCCGGGACAGGGGTTACCTTAATTGAAAAG.